These 6 T cell receptor beta chains came from one sample sequenced in a study of T cells in Graves' hyperthyroidism and ophthalmopathy (dated by TCRdb to about 2019). Library construction relied on multiplex PCR. The sample was run on an Illumina HiSeq 2000. Amplification of TCR beta CDR3 regions was carried out from RNA transcripts. The first round of RT-PCR for the TCR CDR3 was performed with the HTBI primer set and the Qiagen OneStep RT-PCR kit. Through fastp at Q25 and MiXCR, TCRdb rebuilt clones from the public reads, retaining in-frame beta chains. CDR3 protein duplicates are merged, each entry listing the most common genes and DNA. The sample table holds about 420,000 distinct CDR3 sequences, of which around 13% were seen once. Clones ranked in the top ten supply approximately 5.3% of the sample. Sequencing was done on a sample of blood. Receptors originate from a woman aged 18 to 35 with Graves' hyperthyroidism.

As to this clonotype: One end of the junction fails to match germline, which may point to a read error. The chain joins TRBV20-1 to TRBJ2-5, with 9 bases lining up with TRBD2. Germline V gene lookup returns CDR1 DFQATT and CDR2 SNEGSKA (reference sequence). The CDR3 spans 15 residues. The CDR3: CGARPPSGKVETQYF. The CDR3 region has the DNA TGCGGTGCTAGGCCCCCTAGCGGGAAGGTAGAGACCCAGTACTTC.

This clonotype was recorded many times. J is TRBJ1-1 and V is TRBV27, with TRBD1 matching over 8 bases. V lost 0 bases and J lost 6; bases outside the gene matches: 9. This CDR3 has 16 amino acids. From germline, CDR1 is MNHEY and CDR2 SMNVEV (reference sequence). For the CDR3, the DNA is TGTGCCAGCAGTTTATCGATTGCGGGCAGGGGGCCTGAAGCTTTCTTT. Amino acid sequence: CASSLSIAGRGPEAFF.

This clonotype appeared a few times. CDR3 bases: TGTGCCAGCAGTTCGCAAACGGGACCCCAAGAGACCCAGTACTTC. Its translation is CASSSQTGPQETQYF. V and J are TRBV28 and TRBJ2-5; D could derive from TRBD1 or TRBD2 (5 bases each). Trimming took 4 bases from V and 1 from J, leaving 13 bases between them. CDR1 is MDHEN and CDR2 is SYDVKM in the germline V gene. CDR3 size: 15 residues.

This clonotype was observed many times. This sequence joins TRBV2 and TRBJ1-2; 11 bases match TRBD1. V was pared by 6 bases and J by 4 bases, with 10 bases of the junction left unmatched. Germline V CDR1 and CDR2: SNHLY, FYNNEI. This CDR3 comprises 16 residues. The CDR3, as DNA: TGTGCCAGCAGAGCAAGGACAGGGGGCAGTAGCTATGGCTACACCTTC. Amino acid sequence: CASRARTGGSSYGYTF.

This clonotype was observed at least ten times. The chain has TRBV27 and TRBJ2-3; 9 bases line up with TRBD2. The CDR3 is 15 amino acids. CDR1 MNHEY and CDR2 SMNVEV come from the germline V gene (reference sequence). After removal of 7 bases from V and 4 bases from J, the junction contained 9 bases not matched to a gene. CDR3 sequence reads: CASNLAGALSDTQYF. The CDR3 DNA reads TGTGCCAGCAACTTAGCGGGAGCTCTGTCAGATACGCAGTATTTT.

This clonotype was seen ten or more times. The chain joins TRBV18 to TRBJ2-1; TRBD1 might be the D (6 bases). Trimming took 5 bases from V and 6 from J, leaving 8 bases between them. Germline CDR1 and CDR2: KGHSH and LQKENI. This CDR3 is 12 amino acids long. The CDR3 region is CASSSGVNEQFF. The DNA of the CDR3 is TGTGCCAGCTCATCAGGGGTCAATGAGCAGTTCTTC.